The TCR beta chain under discussion was sequenced for a study of CD8 T cells in Susac syndrome. The CDR3 runs 16 residues. Between the trimmed V and J ends, which lost 0 bases and 0 bases, there was a span of 9 bases. Germline CDR1 is SEHNR and CDR2 is FQNEAQ (reference sequence). Study-wide points: The authors acknowledged that their TCR sequencing and HLA analysis involved a relatively small number of individuals.

The RNA input was roughly 0.45 to 1 ug, and it was reverse transcribed with random hexamers. Coverage of TCR beta CDR3 amplification by immunoSEQ multiplex PCR extended to 54 Vbeta and 13 Jbeta. TCRdb fed the immunoSEQ multiplex PCR reads into MiXCR, producing one record per CDR3 protein. The table records approximately 300,000 distinct CDR3 sequences, about 91% of them present only once. Blood CD8+ and CD4+ T cells underwent high-throughput TCR beta sequencing. FACS enriched CD8+ TEMRA cells, while bulk CD8+ and CD4+ were negatively isolated. In the case of this clonotype: Its antigen is still unknown.

The origin of this receptor is a human donor with multiple sclerosis. The sequenced sample consisted of CD8+ T cells from PBMCs. V is TRBV7-9 and J is TRBJ1-5; the D is unclear. The CDR3 sequence is CASSLALEYSNQPQHF. The CDR3 DNA follows: TGTGCCAGCAGCTTAGCGCTGGAATATAGCAATCAGCCCCAGCATTTT.